The present entry profiles one TCR beta chain with its context. It lacks a known antigen. No base-level quality is on record; no much larger clone is a single base apart. The data were obtained in a study of blood T cells in healthy people across ages (dated by TCRdb to the mid-2010s). Context from the whole study: In model experiments, roughly one uniquely barcoded TCR beta cDNA molecule per two T cells was captured by template switching. Two additional independent replicas of 1 million unique cDNA reads from the same blood draw were analyzed for two donors (one aged 18 to 29 and one aged 80 or older). The study measured age-related changes in TCR beta repertoire diversity using deep sequencing normalized with unique cDNA molecular identifiers. To avoid experimental bias, donors of different ages were spread randomly across the sequencing lanes. The donors were divided into four age groups: young (average approximately 17 years), middle-aged (approximately 42), aged (roughly 60) and long-lived (about 90).

The method was 5' RACE. The sequencing machine was an Illumina HiSeq 2500. A second PCR of roughly 7 to 12 cycles was run with a J-beta primer mix and a sample-barcoded 5' primer. Each TCR beta cDNA molecule received a unique molecular identifier from a template-switch 5' adaptor carrying 12 random nucleotides. Each sample yielded at least 3 million CDR3-containing paired-end reads. First-strand cDNA synthesis was performed from all RNA using the Mint cDNA synthesis kit, with priming by a TRBC-specific oligonucleotide. Following uracil-DNA glycosylase treatment, all cDNA underwent a first 18-cycle PCR with the universal primers M1SS and BC2_uni_R. On the authors' methods: For normalization, 1 million high-quality reads were randomly selected from each sample, with every read carrying a distinct molecular identifier. Instead of being binned into consensus sequences, reads that shared molecular identifiers were thrown out. MiTCR, set to a Q25 quality threshold and the strictest error-elimination algorithm, was used for CDR3 identification, clonotype clustering and error correction. A nonparametric unseen species model with Euler transformation was used to estimate lower-bound total TCR beta diversity. Through fastp at Q25 and MiXCR, TCRdb rebuilt clones from the public reads, retaining in-frame beta chains. Identical CDR3 proteins give one entry, which carries the most common genes and DNA. What appears here as the V and J calls and clone size reflects TCRdb's work, not the paper's. This sample lists around 1.5 million distinct CDR3 sequences; around two fifths were detected once. The ten largest clones capture 7.9% of the sample.

V is pared back by 3 bases and J by 7 bases, with 15 bases lying between the germline termini. The CDR3 has 14 amino acids, counting the end cysteine and phenylalanine. Only CDR3 DNA is held: 42 bases, read in frame from base 1. The germline V gene encodes CDR1 KGHSH and CDR2 LQKENI. The paper as a whole reports these results and caveats: As age increased, observed TCR beta diversity per million T cells dropped in a roughly linear way, and a significant reduction was already evident by age 40. Estimates of total diversity based on one million sequenced T cells were considered lower bounds and underestimates. The long-lived group showed more naive CD4+ T cells, fewer expanded clones and increased TCR diversity than the aged group, suggesting age selection. Because donor CMV infection status was unknown, age-related changes in expanded clonotypes were potentially confounded. Conclusive comparison of naive and antigen-experienced compartments was prevented by the profiling of bulk unsorted PBMCs. Observed TCR beta diversity correlated strongly with the percentage of naive T cells measured by flow cytometry.

Systemically healthy Caucasian individuals from Russia, 39 in total and aged roughly 6 to 100 years, were included as donors. About 9.8 milliliters of peripheral blood were drawn from each donor into EDTA-treated Vacutainer tubes. Ficoll-Paque density-gradient centrifugation was used to isolate PBMCs, with at least 6 million obtained per sample. Total RNA, at least 6 micrograms per sample, was extracted from PBMCs with Trizol reagent. For every donor, flow cytometry on a PBMC aliquot measured the percentage of naive CD45RAhigh/CD27high T cells. Material for sequencing was blood. This sequence was found in a woman between 18 and 30 years old in good health. The rearranged segments are TRBV18 and TRBJ1-2; tentative D gene TRBD1, with 5 bases matching. The CDR3 sequence is CASSPMKGTGGYTF. Here is the DNA: TGTGCCAGCTCACCTATGAAGGGGACGGGTGGCTACACCTTC.